This T cell receptor (beta chain) came from a study of breast tumors, draining lymph nodes, adjacent tissues. Germline V lookup: CDR1 MDHEN, CDR2 SYDVKM. Trimming pared 2 bases from V and 9 bases from J, leaving 14 bases between. The CDR3 spans 15 residues. Each CDR3 protein gets one entry after TCRdb re-called the multiplex PCR reads with MiXCR. The data hold roughly 100,000 distinct CDR3 sequences, with under 40% observed a single time. Study findings and constraints: Luminal-like breast cancer showed significantly higher tumor–nontumor repertoire similarity than basal-like.

Breast cancer patients provided tissue from their axillary draining lymph nodes. This clonotype was detected many times. The antigen is not known. The receptor's source is a female donor with breast cancer. Some clones in this sample may be carry-over from other donors' samples. This sequence joins TRBV28 and TRBJ1-6; a weak D match, TRBD1 (5 bases). The material sequenced was axillary lymph node tissue. CDR3 sequence (DNA): TGTGCCAGCAGTTTAATGAGGGGCTTCGCTTCACCCCTCCACTTT. The encoded protein is CASSLMRGFASPLHF. Full variable domain (missing parts from reference TRBV28 and TRBJ1-6): DVKVTQSSRYLVKRTGEKVFLECVQDMDHENMFWYRQDPGLGLRLIYFSYDVKMKEKGDIPEGYSVSREKKERFSLILESASTNQTSMYLCASSLMRGFASPLHFGNGTRLTVT.